Included here is one T cell receptor (beta chain) sequence, with context. The source of the sample is a study of blood T cell repertoires in COVID-19. Study context: Samples came from the United States, Italy and Spain, spanning acute and convalescent COVID-19. T cells, B-cell-depleted T cells, or PBMCs supplied cDNA or gDNA.

Authors' processing steps: Estimation of nucleated cell counts relied on the amplification of reference gene primers. Sequencing was performed with immunoSEQ multiplex PCR; in TCRdb, only in-frame clones are kept and a portion is missing. Clone size and the V and J calls come from that table; the DNA yielded D and trimming. The repertoire includes around 99,000 clones, 84% of them detected once, and about 6.6% sits in the top ten. This CDR3 spans 15 amino acids. CDR1 and CDR2 (germline): SNHLY, FYNNEI. V was pared by 6 bases and J by 0 bases, with 9 bases between. The clonotype was recovered from a woman between 45 and 65 years old with acute or convalescent COVID-19. The V gene is TRBV2, the J gene TRBJ2-6, with D hard to call. Sequencing was done on a sample of peripheral blood. The CDR3 here is CASSLVPSGANVLTF. The CDR3, as DNA: TGTGCCAGCAGCCTCGTCCCCTCTGGGGCCAACGTCCTGACTTTC.